This entry lists 32 T cell receptor beta chains sequenced from one sample in a study of shared clonotypes between healthy human individuals. Cells designated naive CD8 were CD45RO-negative and were positively selected for CCR7, with terminally differentiated effector memory CD45RA+ cells excluded. Here immunoSEQ multiplex PCR was the method, and the copy in TCRdb shows in-frame clones only, minus some. Of around 1.9 million clones listed, roughly 93% are singletons. The sample taken for sequencing was naive CD8+ T cells from PBMCs. Every receptor here comes from a young man in good health. Some clones in this sample may be carry-over from other donors' samples.

The genes are TRBV27 and TRBJ2-7; 10 bases are shared with TRBD1. Germline CDR1 and CDR2: MNHEY and SMNVEV (reference sequence). The length of the CDR3 is 16 residues. The J segment lost 1 base and the V segment lost 2 bases, leaving 5 bases of the junction unmatched. CDR3 DNA: TGTGCCAGCAGTTTACCCCGGGACAGGGGTTCCTACGAGCAGTACTTC. It specifies CASSLPRDRGSYEQYF.

This chain joins TRBV4-1 and TRBJ1-1, with D maybe TRBD1 (5 bases). CDR3 length equals 13 residues. Trimming removed 1 base from V and 10 bases from J, with 13 bases in between. CDR1 MGHRA and CDR2 YSYEKL come from the germline V gene. CDR3 residues: CASSQVGAQGAFF. DNA for the CDR3: TGCGCCAGCAGCCAAGTCGGGGCCCAGGGAGCTTTCTTT.

This clone was detected only once. The V call is TRBV7-8, the J call TRBJ2-2; D call uncertain. CDR1 and CDR2 from the germline V gene are SGHVS and FQNEAQ. Trimming stripped 1 base from V and 5 bases from J, with 14 bases between. This CDR3 contains 16 residues. In nucleotides, the CDR3 is TGTGCCAGCAGCTTAGTTCGTGGGGTGGGAACCGGGGAGCTGTTTTTT. Encoded protein: CASSLVRGVGTGELFF.

The chain uses TRBV7-6 and TRBJ1-1; D unclear. Germline assignment: CDR1 SGHVS and CDR2 FNYEAQ. The CDR3 has 15 residues. Between the trimmed V and J ends, which lost 5 bases and 0 bases, there was a span of 13 bases. The CDR3 coding sequence is TGTGCCAGCAGCCCATCCTCGGTCCTGAACACTGAAGCTTTCTTT. It translates to CASSPSSVLNTEAFF.

The V and J genes are TRBV15 and TRBJ2-3; 10 nucleotides align to TRBD2. V trimming: 0 bases; J trimming: 0 bases; junction bases outside the gene matches: 6. The germline gives CDR1 LNHNV, CDR2 YYDKDF (reference sequence). This CDR3 is built from 18 residues. CDR3 nucleotide sequence: TGTGCCACCAGCAGAGATCTTGAGCGGGAGGGGAGCACAGATACGCAGTATTTT. Amino acid sequence: CATSRDLEREGSTDTQYF.

The chain recombines TRBV25-1 with TRBJ1-4; TRBD1 might be the D (5 bases). V lost 7 bases and J lost 5, with 8 bases in between. This CDR3 has 12 amino acids. In germline, CDR1 is MGHDK, CDR2 SYGVNS. DNA for the CDR3: TGTGCCAGCATAGGGGCCAATGAAAAACTGTTTTTT. This encodes CASIGANEKLFF.

The chain joins TRBV29-1 to TRBJ2-7; 7 bases line up with TRBD1. From germline, CDR1 is SQVTM and CDR2 ANQGSEA. CDR3 size: 12 residues. The CDR3 is CSVLGDSYEQYF. In DNA form, the CDR3 reads TGCAGTGTTTTGGGGGACAGCTACGAGCAGTACTTC.

The rearrangement uses TRBV5-8 and TRBJ1-1, with D possibly being TRBD1 (5 bases). The CDR3 covers 15 residues. Germline V CDR1 and CDR2: SGHTS, YDEGEE. The ends were cut back, 1 base at V and 4 bases at J, with 14 bases in the middle. The CDR3: CASSLPPGKGTEAFF. CDR3 in DNA: TGTGCCAGCAGCTTGCCTCCAGGGAAAGGCACTGAAGCTTTCTTT.

The gene calls are TRBV14 and TRBJ2-1; TRBD2 aligns across 10 bases. J lost 5 bases, V lost 0 bases, and 7 bases had no gene match. Germline V gives CDR1 SGHDN, CDR2 FVKESK. The CDR3 covers 17 residues. The CDR3: CASSQDRRLAGDNEQFF. For the CDR3, the DNA is TGTGCCAGCAGCCAAGATCGTCGGCTAGCGGGAGACAATGAGCAGTTCTTC.

The chain uses TRBV9 and TRBJ2-2; D might be TRBD1 (6 bases). The CDR3 extends over 14 amino acids. Germline CDR1 SGDLS, CDR2 YYNGEE. Trimming pared 4 bases from V and 2 bases from J, leaving 9 bases between. CDR3 sequence: CASSSDSNTGELFF. The CDR3 coding sequence is TGTGCCAGCAGCTCGGACAGCAACACCGGGGAGCTGTTTTTT.

As to this clone: This same CDR3 is encoded by further DNA sequences in the sample. The CDR3 DNA reads as TGTGCCAGCAGCTTAAACGGGGGCTCCGAGCAGTACTTC. Its protein product is CASSLNGGSEQYF. The J gene is TRBJ2-7, the V gene TRBV7-3, with D perhaps assigned TRBD1 or TRBD2 (6 bases each). V was shortened by 1 base and J by 6 bases, with 10 bases between the two germline ends. This CDR3 contains 13 residues. Germline V lookup: CDR1 SGHTA, CDR2 FQGTGA.

The chain is built from TRBV10-3 and TRBJ2-7; a weak D match, TRBD2 (6 bases). This CDR3 comprises 14 residues. Germline values: CDR1 ENHRY, CDR2 SYGVKD. Between the trimmed V and J ends, which lost 2 bases and 2 bases, there was a span of 10 bases. This CDR3 is CAISEAGSAYEQYF. CDR3 DNA: TGTGCCATCAGTGAGGCGGGGTCGGCCTACGAGCAGTACTTC.

In this sample, this clone turned up once. The V call is TRBV9, the J call TRBJ2-6; a possible D gene is TRBD2 (6 bases). Germline V gene sequence: CDR1 SGDLS, CDR2 YYNGEE. Trimming left V 3 bases short and J 2 bases short, with 6 bases between. The CDR3 loop spans 14 amino acids. CDR3 sequence reads: CASSGGAGANVLTF. The CDR3 DNA sequence: TGTGCCAGCAGCGGGGGGGCTGGGGCCAACGTCCTGACTTTC.

The chain links TRBV6-5 to TRBJ2-7; 7 bases fit TRBD1. The CDR3 covers 15 residues. V lost 6 bases, J lost 4 bases, and 12 bases stayed unmatched. In germline, CDR1 is MNHEY, CDR2 SVGAGI. CDR3 DNA sequence: TGTGCCAGCAGCCTTCGACAGGGCTCAGGGTACGAGCAGTACTTC. It codes for CASSLRQGSGYEQYF.

The V gene is TRBV2, the J gene TRBJ2-1; D not certain. Germline CDR1 SNHLY, CDR2 FYNNEI. Trimming stripped 4 bases from V and 5 bases from J, with 15 bases between. This CDR3 is 15 amino acids long. DNA of the CDR3: TGTGCCAGCAGTGCTGCAGTAACCACGAACAATGAGCAGTTCTTC. This translates into CASSAAVTTNNEQFF.

V usage is TRBV15 and J usage is TRBJ2-6; D unclear. CDR3 size: 16 residues. Trimming stripped 1 base from V and 4 bases from J, with 11 bases between. Germline values: CDR1 LNHNV, CDR2 YYDKDF (reference sequence). As DNA, the CDR3 is TGTGCCACCAGCAGAGGGACCGCTCGCGGGGCCAACGTCCTGACTTTC. It is translated as CATSRGTARGANVLTF.

This clone came up a few times. V and J are TRBV29-1 and TRBJ1-1, with TRBD1 identical over 8 bases. Germline values: CDR1 SQVTM, CDR2 ANQGSEA. The CDR3 sequence is 13 residues long. With V trimmed by 7 bases and J by 1 base, 5 bases remained unmatched. This CDR3 reads CSAGTGQNTEAFF. Here the CDR3 DNA reads TGCAGCGCAGGGACAGGACAGAACACTGAAGCTTTCTTT. The full variable domain, in which reference TRBV29-1 and TRBJ1-1 provide the parts outside the CDR3, is SAVISQKPSRDICQRGTSLTIQCQVDSQVTMMFWYRQQPGQSLTLIATANQGSEATYESGFVIDKFPISRPNLTFSTLTVSNMSPEDSSIYLCSAGTGQNTEAFFGQGTRLTVV.

CDR3 coding DNA: TGTGCCAGTATTACAGGGGGCAGGAGTTCTGGAAACACCATATATTTT. Amino acids: CASITGGRSSGNTIYF. The J gene is TRBJ1-3, the V gene TRBV19, with 9 bases aligning to TRBD1. The CDR3 is 16 residues long. Trimming at V came to 7 bases and at J to 1 base, leaving 8 bases not matched to a gene. Germline CDR1 reads LNHDA; CDR2 reads SQIVND (reference sequence).

This rearrangement joins TRBV28 to TRBJ2-7, with 8 bases aligning to TRBD1. V lost 6 bases, J lost 2 bases, and 12 bases stayed unmatched. In germline, CDR1 is MDHEN, CDR2 SYDVKM. This CDR3 region has 16 residues. This CDR3 is CASSHPRTGFAYEQYF. The CDR3 DNA sequence: TGTGCCAGCAGCCACCCGCGGACAGGGTTCGCCTACGAGCAGTACTTC.

The rearrangement joins TRBV25-1 to TRBJ1-5; D ambiguous. The CDR3 covers 15 residues. Deletions cut 2 bases from V and 5 bases from J, with 13 bases between. Germline V gene sequence: CDR1 MGHDK, CDR2 SYGVNS. CDR3 in DNA: TGTGCCAGCAGTGAACCAGGACTGAGGCATCAGCCCCAGCATTTT. Residues: CASSEPGLRHQPQHF.

The V call is TRBV10-3, the J call TRBJ2-7, with D hard to call. Germline-derived CDR1 and CDR2 are ENHRY and SYGVKD. Trimming cost V 3 bases and J 0 bases, with 6 bases left between them. The CDR3 is made up of 13 amino acids. This CDR3 reads CAISDGLSYEQYF. In DNA form, the CDR3 reads TGTGCCATCAGTGACGGCCTCTCCTACGAGCAGTACTTC.

This clone was counted many times. The V call is TRBV27, the J call TRBJ1-1, with 8 nucleotides matching TRBD1. Germline V CDR1 and CDR2: MNHEY, SMNVEV (reference sequence). This CDR3 comprises 12 residues. Trimming cost V 11 bases and J 5 bases; bases outside gene matches: 7. CDR3 loop: CAAGQGRTEAFF. The CDR3 bases are TGTGCCGCAGGACAGGGAAGGACTGAAGCTTTCTTT.

The CDR3 sequence: CASSLGQGALSTEAFF. As DNA, the CDR3 is TGTGCCAGCAGTTTGGGTCAGGGGGCTTTGAGTACTGAAGCTTTCTTT. The J gene is TRBJ1-1, the V gene TRBV28, with 8 bases fitting TRBD1. The CDR3 covers 16 residues. In germline, CDR1 is MDHEN, CDR2 SYDVKM. The ends lost 3 bases at V and 5 bases at J; junction bases unmatched: 11.

V is TRBV6-5 and J is TRBJ2-3; 7 bases are shared with TRBD1. Germline values: CDR1 MNHEY, CDR2 SVGAGI. This CDR3 has 16 amino acids. V was clipped by 3 bases and J by 2 bases; unmatched bases: 8. CDR3 loop: CASSYAGTADTDTQYF. The CDR3, as DNA: TGTGCCAGCAGTTATGCCGGGACAGCCGACACAGATACGCAGTATTTT.

V usage is TRBV20-1 and J usage is TRBJ2-4; maybe TRBD2 (5 bases). CDR3 length: 11 residues. The germline CDR1 and CDR2 sequences are DFQATT and SNEGSKA (reference sequence). V dropped 0 bases and J dropped 10 bases, with 7 bases sitting between them. For the CDR3, the DNA is TGCAGTGCTAGAGATGAGGGAATTCAGTACTTC. Protein sequence: CSARDEGIQYF.

The CDR3 spells CASSLIADHTDTQYF. The CDR3 region has the DNA TGTGCCAGCAGCTTAATAGCGGACCACACAGATACGCAGTATTTT. The V and J genes are TRBV7-9 and TRBJ2-3; tentative D call: TRBD2 (6 bases). The CDR3 extends over 15 amino acids. Germline V gene lookup returns CDR1 SEHNR and CDR2 FQNEAQ (reference sequence). V was clipped by 2 bases and J by 2 bases, with 11 bases between them.

In this sample, this clone turned up once. The rearrangement joins TRBV2 to TRBJ1-5; D gene unclear. V was trimmed by 6 bases and J by 3 bases, leaving 12 bases between them. CDR1 SNHLY and CDR2 FYNNEI come from the germline V gene. This CDR3 has 14 residues. The CDR3 reads CASRGSLVNQPQHF. DNA for the CDR3: TGTGCCAGCAGGGGATCCCTAGTCAATCAGCCCCAGCATTTT. Using reference TRBV2 and TRBJ1-5 for the parts outside the CDR3, the full variable domain is EPEVTQTPSHQVTQMGQEVILRCVPISNHLYFYWYRQILGQKVEFLVSFYNNEISEKSEIFDDQFSVERPDGSNFTLKIRSTKLEDSAMYFCASRGSLVNQPQHFGDGTRLSIL.

This rearrangement joins TRBV2 to TRBJ2-5; 8 nucleotides align to TRBD1. Germline trimming cut 7 bases from V and 4 bases from J; bases unmatched to any gene: 8. CDR1 and CDR2 (germline): SNHLY, FYNNEI. The CDR3 spans 14 residues. DNA for the CDR3: TGTGCCAGCACCGAACGCACAGGGGGAGAGACCCAGTACTTC. It codes for CASTERTGGETQYF.

The V and J genes are TRBV15 and TRBJ1-1; unclear D gene. This CDR3 has 14 residues. Germline V lookup: CDR1 LNHNV, CDR2 YYDKDF (reference sequence). V lost 1 base and J lost 4, with 10 bases in between. The DNA of the CDR3 is TGTGCCACCAGCAGAGTAAGAGCGGGCACTGAAGCTTTCTTT. Translating gives CATSRVRAGTEAFF.

The V and J genes are TRBV2 and TRBJ2-6; D unresolved. Germline V gene data show CDR1 as SNHLY and CDR2 as FYNNEI. The CDR3 loop spans 13 amino acids. Trimming removed 3 bases from V and 4 bases from J, with 4 bases in between. The CDR3 reads CASSDGGANVLTF. For the CDR3, the DNA is TGTGCCAGCAGTGACGGGGGGGCCAACGTCCTGACTTTC.

CDR3 coding DNA: TGCGCCAGCAGCCAAGTGGGGACTAGTGAAGCCTACGAGCAGTACTTC. Its protein is CASSQVGTSEAYEQYF. The chain carries TRBV4-3 and TRBJ2-7; 8 bases line up with TRBD2. Germline V gives CDR1 LGHNA, CDR2 YSLEER. With 1 base clipped from V and 2 bases from J, the junction kept 7 bases outside the gene matches. The CDR3 is 16 amino acids.

The V gene is TRBV30, the J gene TRBJ2-5, with D perhaps assigned TRBD1 or TRBD2 (5 bases each). This CDR3 region has 14 residues. Germline values: CDR1 GTSNPN, CDR2 SVGIG (reference sequence). With 5 bases removed from V and 1 base from J, the gap between germline ends came to 14 bases. The CDR3 DNA is TGTGCCTGGGCCCCCGGGGCGGGCCAAGAGACCCAGTACTTC. Protein sequence: CAWAPGAGQETQYF.